This TCR beta chain emerged from a study of a mutant IDH1 vaccine in newly diagnosed glioma. Study-wide background: Former treatment meant radiotherapy, temozolomide, or both; the majority had gotten both. Study-level findings and limits: No link was apparently found between pseudoprogression and changes in top peripheral T cell clonotypes.

With regard to this clone: Its antigen is not known.

The CDR3 is 12 residues long. With 4 bases clipped from V and 11 bases from J, the junction kept 6 bases outside the gene matches. Per germline, CDR1 MDHEN and CDR2 SYDVKM. Clones were read by immunoSEQ multiplex PCR, and TCRdb kept only the in-frame ones, dropping some. The sample shows 55,000 to 70,000 clones, 86% of them seen only once. Time point specified: baseline, week 1 (first vaccination visit). Treatment reported: pre-vaccination baseline after standard-of-care therapy. The study enrolled donors with new WHO grade 3 or 4 IDH1-mutant, ATRX-lost astrocytomas. This TCR came from a man aged 30 to 39 with glioma. The chain employs TRBV28 and TRBJ1-1, with 8 positions matching TRBD1. The material sequenced was PBMCs, taken from a glioma patient treated with radiotherapy, temozolomide or both. CDR3 in amino acids: CASSSRTGPAFF. The CDR3 coding sequence is TGTGCCAGCAGTTCCCGGACAGGGCCCGCTTTCTTT.